Detailed here is one TCR beta chain. This sample is drawn from a study of blood T cell repertoires in COVID-19. Assay: immunoSEQ multiplex PCR; the TCRdb copy retains only in-frame clones and omits some. The sample contains about 430,000 clones, 75% to 90% of which appear only once. Germline CDR1 reads SEHNR; CDR2 reads FQNEAQ (reference sequence). The V segment lost 5 bases and the J segment 3 bases; nucleotides outside the gene matches: 10. This CDR3 contains 15 residues. Researchers sorted participants into cohorts using their self-reported clinical history. Symptom resolution, clearance, or two negative PCRs marked donors in Cohort 3 as recovered.

Sequenced material: PBMCs or T cells enriched from blood (not recorded which). This chain links TRBV7-9 with TRBJ2-7; 7 nucleotides align to TRBD1. This clonotype was sampled from a young man who had recovered from COVID-19. In DNA form, the CDR3 reads TGTGCCAGCAGCAGAACTGACAGGGTGAACTACGAGCAGTACTTC. It codes for CASSRTDRVNYEQYF.